This T cell receptor (beta chain) was sequenced in a study of blood T cells in healthy people across ages. General study results and limits: A greater number of naive CD4+ cells and higher diversity distinguished long-lived donors from aged donors.

Germline V gene sequence: CDR1 DFQATT, CDR2 SNEGSKA (reference sequence). V was shortened by 6 bases and J by 0 bases, with 9 bases between the two germline ends. This CDR3 spans 14 amino acids. With a J-beta primer mix and a sample-barcoded 5' primer, a second PCR ran roughly 6 to 12 cycles. One entry per CDR3 protein, called by TCRdb with MiXCR from the 5' RACE reads. The repertoire includes about 1,400,000 distinct CDR3 sequences, 45% to 70% of them detected once, and 6.5% to 8.5% sits in the top ten. Regarding this clonotype: Its specificity is not known.

The sequence derives from a young man in good health. Sequenced sample: blood. The chain is built from TRBV20-1 and TRBJ2-6; no definite D call. The CDR3 bases are TGCAGTGCCACGGAAGGCTCTGGGGCCAACGTCCTGACTTTC. This codes for CSATEGSGANVLTF.